The rows below give T cell receptor beta chains drawn from one sample of a study of T cell changes during pregnancy in multiple sclerosis. The data were produced by immunoSEQ multiplex PCR, yet TCRdb's version contains in-frame clones alone and is incomplete. Among approximately 130,000 clones, about 95% were seen once, and the ten largest hold roughly 0.45%. The sample here was peripheral blood, taken after pregnancy. The receptor set was obtained from a female donor with multiple sclerosis, enrolled in a pregnancy study. Each CDR3 is given with its conserved first and last residue. Each record gives: clone size, D gene, J gene, V gene, CDR3 DNA, CDR3 protein. D genes are given only for firm matches. A clone size is listed for some rows: how often the clone was seen (once, few, many), or a class if it is expanded.

abundance: .
d_gene: .
j_gene: TRBJ2-7
v_gene: TRBV18
CDR3nt: TGTGCCAGCTCACCCCCGTCAGGGGCCTTCGAGCAGTACTTC
CDR3aa: CASSPPSGAFEQYF

abundance: .
d_gene: TRBD1
j_gene: TRBJ2-1
v_gene: TRBV5-4
CDR3nt: TGTGCCAGCAGCCGAGGGACAGGGATCAATGAGCAGTTCTTC
CDR3aa: CASSRGTGINEQFF

abundance: once
d_gene: TRBD1
j_gene: TRBJ2-1
v_gene: TRBV30
CDR3nt: TGTGCCTGGACAAACAGGGGCGACAATGAGCAGTTCTTC
CDR3aa: CAWTNRGDNEQFF

abundance: .
d_gene: .
j_gene: TRBJ2-1
v_gene: TRBV18
CDR3nt: TGTGCCAGCTCACCACTAACTACCGAGCAGTTCTTC
CDR3aa: CASSPLTTEQFF

abundance: .
d_gene: .
j_gene: TRBJ1-1
v_gene: TRBV29-1
CDR3nt: TGCAGCGTTGGGGGCCTCCCGAACACTGAAGCTTTCTTT
CDR3aa: CSVGGLPNTEAFF

abundance: .
d_gene: TRBD2
j_gene: TRBJ2-3
v_gene: TRBV5-1
CDR3nt: TGCGCCAGCACCCCGCGACTAGCGGGATCGGGAAGCACAGATACGCAGTATTTT
CDR3aa: CASTPRLAGSGSTDTQYF

abundance: .
d_gene: TRBD1
j_gene: TRBJ2-7
v_gene: TRBV18
CDR3nt: TGTGCCAGCTCACCACCAGTTTCAAGGGACAGTGACTACGAGCAGTACTTC
CDR3aa: CASSPPVSRDSDYEQYF

abundance: .
d_gene: .
j_gene: TRBJ1-2
v_gene: TRBV30
CDR3nt: TGTGCCTGGAGTGCGCCGTTGGTGTGGGGCGGCTACACCTTC
CDR3aa: CAWSAPLVWGGYTF

abundance: .
d_gene: TRBD1
j_gene: TRBJ2-5
v_gene: TRBV18
CDR3nt: TGTGCCAGCTCACCAAGTTCAGGGGGCGCAACAGGGGAGACCCAGTACTTC
CDR3aa: CASSPSSGGATGETQYF

abundance: .
d_gene: .
j_gene: TRBJ2-5
v_gene: TRBV28
CDR3nt: TGTGCCAGCAGTTTACGAGACAGGAAGACCCAGTACTTC
CDR3aa: CASSLRDRKTQYF

abundance: .
d_gene: TRBD1
j_gene: TRBJ1-2
v_gene: TRBV27
CDR3nt: TGTGCCAGCAGTTTAAAGGGGACAGGGGGTACTCGTCTTGGCTACACCTTC
CDR3aa: CASSLKGTGGTRLGYTF

abundance: .
d_gene: TRBD1
j_gene: TRBJ1-4
v_gene: TRBV18
CDR3nt: TGTGCCAGCTCACAAGAGACAGGGGGCGAAAAACTGTTTTTT
CDR3aa: CASSQETGGEKLFF

abundance: .
d_gene: .
j_gene: TRBJ2-2
v_gene: TRBV7-9
CDR3nt: TGTGCCAGCAGCCAACCTCCAAACTCGAACACCGGGGAGCTGTTTTTT
CDR3aa: CASSQPPNSNTGELFF

abundance: few
d_gene: TRBD1
j_gene: TRBJ1-1
v_gene: TRBV11-2
CDR3nt: TGTGCCAGCAGCCTAGGGACAGGGGGCATTTCTGAAGCTTTCTTT
CDR3aa: CASSLGTGGISEAFF

abundance: .
d_gene: .
j_gene: TRBJ2-3
v_gene: TRBV28
CDR3nt: TGTGCCAGCAGTTTGGGGCAGGGTATTAATCCCACAGATACGCAGTATTTT
CDR3aa: CASSLGQGINPTDTQYF

abundance: once
d_gene: .
j_gene: TRBJ1-5
v_gene: TRBV28
CDR3nt: TGTGCCAGCAGGGAGGGTTCCGGTTGGAATCAGCCCCAGCATTTT
CDR3aa: CASREGSGWNQPQHF

abundance: .
d_gene: TRBD2
j_gene: TRBJ2-2
v_gene: TRBV6-5
CDR3nt: TGTGCCAGTAGGGGACTAGCGAAAAACACCGGGGAGCTGTTTTTT
CDR3aa: CASRGLAKNTGELFF

abundance: .
d_gene: TRBD1
j_gene: TRBJ2-2
v_gene: TRBV19
CDR3nt: TGTGCCAGTAGTCCGTGGACAGGGGGCCTCACCGGGGAGCTGTTTTTT
CDR3aa: CASSPWTGGLTGELFF

abundance: once
d_gene: .
j_gene: TRBJ2-5
v_gene: TRBV6-5
CDR3nt: TGTGCCAGCAGTTACTCAGGGGGCCAAGAGACCCAGTACTTC
CDR3aa: CASSYSGGQETQYF

abundance: .
d_gene: .
j_gene: TRBJ1-2
v_gene: TRBV9
CDR3nt: TGTGCCAGCAGCGAACAGGGTTATGGCTACACCTTC
CDR3aa: CASSEQGYGYTF

abundance: .
d_gene: .
j_gene: TRBJ1-1
v_gene: TRBV19
CDR3nt: TGTGCCAGTAGTACCAGACAGCGGGGCACTGAAGCTTTCTTT
CDR3aa: CASSTRQRGTEAFF

abundance: .
d_gene: TRBD2
j_gene: TRBJ2-2
v_gene: TRBV4-1
CDR3nt: TGCGCCAGCAGCGCGCCTAGCGGGAAAACCGGGGAGCTGTTTTTT
CDR3aa: CASSAPSGKTGELFF

abundance: .
d_gene: .
j_gene: TRBJ1-2
v_gene: TRBV6-1
CDR3nt: TGTGCCAGCAGTGAAACCGCGGGTACCGCGCGTGGGACCTTC
CDR3aa: CASSETAGTARGTF

abundance: .
d_gene: .
j_gene: TRBJ2-7
v_gene: TRBV7-2
CDR3nt: TGTGCCAGCAGCCCGTCGACAGGACGTTACGAGCAGTACTTC
CDR3aa: CASSPSTGRYEQYF

abundance: .
d_gene: TRBD1
j_gene: TRBJ2-7
v_gene: TRBV5-4
CDR3nt: TGTGCCAGCAGGGATGGGACAGGGACTAATCGGGAGCAGTACTTC
CDR3aa: CASRDGTGTNREQYF

abundance: .
d_gene: .
j_gene: TRBJ2-3
v_gene: TRBV13
CDR3nt: TGTGCCAGCAGCTTCAGGTTAGGTCGCCTCAGCACAGATACGCAGTATTTT
CDR3aa: CASSFRLGRLSTDTQYF

abundance: once
d_gene: .
j_gene: TRBJ2-2
v_gene: TRBV27
CDR3nt: TGTGCCAGCAGTTTAACTACCGGGGGGCCGAACACCGGGGAGCTGTTTTTT
CDR3aa: CASSLTTGGPNTGELFF

abundance: .
d_gene: TRBD2
j_gene: TRBJ2-1
v_gene: TRBV27
CDR3nt: TGTGCCAGCAGTCCGAGACTAGCGGGAGGGCCCTACAATGAGCAGTTCTTC
CDR3aa: CASSPRLAGGPYNEQFF

abundance: .
d_gene: .
j_gene: TRBJ2-2
v_gene: TRBV7-2
CDR3nt: TGTGCCAGCAGCCAGACGGGTACGAACACCGGGGAGCTGTTTTTT
CDR3aa: CASSQTGTNTGELFF

abundance: .
d_gene: .
j_gene: TRBJ2-5
v_gene: TRBV5-6
CDR3nt: TGTGCCAGCAGCTCTGGGACTTCACAAGAGACCCAGTACTTC
CDR3aa: CASSSGTSQETQYF

abundance: once
d_gene: TRBD2
j_gene: TRBJ2-7
v_gene: TRBV5-1
CDR3nt: TGCGCCAGCAGCTTGGATCCGGGGGGACTATACGAGCAGTACTTC
CDR3aa: CASSLDPGGLYEQYF

abundance: .
d_gene: TRBD1
j_gene: TRBJ1-2
v_gene: TRBV4-3
CDR3nt: TGCGCCAGCAGCCAAGCCGGGACAGGGGGCGGCTATGGCTACACCTTC
CDR3aa: CASSQAGTGGGYGYTF

abundance: .
d_gene: .
j_gene: TRBJ1-2
v_gene: TRBV30
CDR3nt: TGTGCCTGGAGTGTCGGGGTCGGGTATGGCTACACCTTC
CDR3aa: CAWSVGVGYGYTF

abundance: .
d_gene: TRBD2
j_gene: TRBJ2-7
v_gene: TRBV9
CDR3nt: TGTGCCAGCAGCGTAGAATGGACTAGTGTTGAGCAGTACTTC
CDR3aa: CASSVEWTSVEQYF

abundance: .
d_gene: TRBD2
j_gene: TRBJ2-1
v_gene: TRBV10-1
CDR3nt: TGCGCCAGCAGTGACCCCGCTAGCGGATCCTACAATGAGCAGTTCTTC
CDR3aa: CASSDPASGSYNEQFF

abundance: .
d_gene: .
j_gene: TRBJ2-7
v_gene: TRBV6-5
CDR3nt: TGTGCCAGCAGTTATAACTATCACCCCTCCTACGAGCAGTACTTC
CDR3aa: CASSYNYHPSYEQYF

abundance: few
d_gene: TRBD1
j_gene: TRBJ1-2
v_gene: TRBV6-5
CDR3nt: TGTGCCAGCAGTGGACAGGGAGGGGCGAGTGGCTACACCTTC
CDR3aa: CASSGQGGASGYTF

abundance: .
d_gene: TRBD1
j_gene: TRBJ1-5
v_gene: TRBV2
CDR3nt: TGTGCCAGCAGGCAGGGACAGGCTAGCAATCAGCCCCAGCATTTT
CDR3aa: CASRQGQASNQPQHF